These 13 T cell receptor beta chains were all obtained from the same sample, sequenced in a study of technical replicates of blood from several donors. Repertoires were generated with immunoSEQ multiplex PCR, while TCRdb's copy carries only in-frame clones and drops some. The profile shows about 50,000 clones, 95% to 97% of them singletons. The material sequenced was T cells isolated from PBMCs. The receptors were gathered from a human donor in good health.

CDR3 region: CASSWTSYEQYF. The DNA for the CDR3 is TGTGCCAGCAGTTGGACTAGCTACGAGCAGTACTTC. J is TRBJ2-7 and V is TRBV28, with 7 bases identical to TRBD2. V was pared by 4 bases and J by 3 bases, with 0 bases of the junction left unmatched. CDR1 is MDHEN and CDR2 is SYDVKM in the germline V gene. This CDR3 is built from 12 residues.

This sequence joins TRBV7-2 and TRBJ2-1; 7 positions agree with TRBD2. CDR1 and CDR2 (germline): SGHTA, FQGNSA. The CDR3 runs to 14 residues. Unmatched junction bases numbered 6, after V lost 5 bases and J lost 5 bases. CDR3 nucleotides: TGTGCCAGCAGCGCAAGCGGGAACCACAATGAGCAGTTCTTC. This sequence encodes CASSASGNHNEQFF.

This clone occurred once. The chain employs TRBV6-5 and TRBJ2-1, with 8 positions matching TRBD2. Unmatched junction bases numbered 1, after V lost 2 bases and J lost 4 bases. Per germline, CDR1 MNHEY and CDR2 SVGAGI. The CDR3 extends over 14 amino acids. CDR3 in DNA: TGTGCCAGCAGTTACGCGGGAGGATACAATGAGCAGTTCTTC. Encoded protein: CASSYAGGYNEQFF.

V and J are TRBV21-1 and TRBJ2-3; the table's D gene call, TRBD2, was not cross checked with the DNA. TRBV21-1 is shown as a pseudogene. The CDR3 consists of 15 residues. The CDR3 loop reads CASGKLAGLTDTQYF. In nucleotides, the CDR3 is TGTGCCAGCGGAAAACTAGCGGGACTCACAGATACGCAGTATTTT.

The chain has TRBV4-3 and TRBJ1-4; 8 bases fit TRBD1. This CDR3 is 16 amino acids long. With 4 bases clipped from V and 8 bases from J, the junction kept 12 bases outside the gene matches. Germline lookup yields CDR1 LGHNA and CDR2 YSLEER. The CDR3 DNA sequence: TGCGCCAGCAGCCCAGCAGGGGGCGACATAAAGGAAAAACTGTTTTTT. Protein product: CASSPAGGDIKEKLFF.

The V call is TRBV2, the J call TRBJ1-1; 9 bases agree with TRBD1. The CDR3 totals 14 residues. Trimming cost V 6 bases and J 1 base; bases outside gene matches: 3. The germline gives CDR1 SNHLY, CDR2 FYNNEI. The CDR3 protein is CASRQGAGNTEAFF. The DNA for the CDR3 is TGTGCCAGCAGACAGGGGGCGGGGAACACTGAAGCTTTCTTT. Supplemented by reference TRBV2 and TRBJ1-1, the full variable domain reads EPEVTQTPSHQVTQMGQEVILRCVPISNHLYFYWYRQILGQKVEFLVSFYNNEISEKSEIFDDQFSVERPDGSNFTLKIRSTKLEDSAMYFCASRQGAGNTEAFFGQGTRLTVV.

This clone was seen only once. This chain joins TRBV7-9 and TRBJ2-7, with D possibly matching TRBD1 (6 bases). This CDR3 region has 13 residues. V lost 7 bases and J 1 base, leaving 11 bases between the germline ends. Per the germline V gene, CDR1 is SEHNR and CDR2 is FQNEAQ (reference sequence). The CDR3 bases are TGTGCCAGCAACGAACAGGGATCCTACGAGCAGTACTTC. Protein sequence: CASNEQGSYEQYF.

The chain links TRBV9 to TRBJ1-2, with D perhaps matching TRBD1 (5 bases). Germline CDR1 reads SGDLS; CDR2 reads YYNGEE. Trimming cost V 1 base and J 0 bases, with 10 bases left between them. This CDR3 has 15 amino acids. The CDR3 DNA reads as TGTGCCAGCAGCGTACAGGGTCAAACTAACTATGGCTACACCTTC. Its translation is CASSVQGQTNYGYTF.

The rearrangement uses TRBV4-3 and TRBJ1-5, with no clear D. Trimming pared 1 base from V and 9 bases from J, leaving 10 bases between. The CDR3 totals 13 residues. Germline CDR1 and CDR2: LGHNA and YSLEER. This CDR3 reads CASSQGAGAPQHF. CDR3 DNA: TGCGCCAGCAGCCAAGGTGCGGGCGCGCCCCAGCATTTT.

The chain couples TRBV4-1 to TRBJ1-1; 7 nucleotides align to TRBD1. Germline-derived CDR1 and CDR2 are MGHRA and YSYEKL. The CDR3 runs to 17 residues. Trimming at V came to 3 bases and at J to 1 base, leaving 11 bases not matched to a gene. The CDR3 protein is CASSHHLPQGRNTEAFF. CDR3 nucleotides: TGCGCCAGCAGCCATCATCTCCCACAGGGGAGGAACACTGAAGCTTTCTTT.

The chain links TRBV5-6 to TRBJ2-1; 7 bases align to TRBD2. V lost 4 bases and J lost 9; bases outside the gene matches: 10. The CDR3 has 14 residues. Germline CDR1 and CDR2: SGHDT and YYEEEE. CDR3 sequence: CASSRRSGIGEQFF. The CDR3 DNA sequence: TGTGCCAGCAGCCGAAGGAGCGGGATTGGTGAGCAGTTCTTC.

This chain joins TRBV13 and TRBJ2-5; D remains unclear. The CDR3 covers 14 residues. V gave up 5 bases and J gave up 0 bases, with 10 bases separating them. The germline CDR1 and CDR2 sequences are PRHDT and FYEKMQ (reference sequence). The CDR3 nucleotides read TGTGCCAGCAGCATCAGTCCAGACCAAGAGACCCAGTACTTC. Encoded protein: CASSISPDQETQYF.

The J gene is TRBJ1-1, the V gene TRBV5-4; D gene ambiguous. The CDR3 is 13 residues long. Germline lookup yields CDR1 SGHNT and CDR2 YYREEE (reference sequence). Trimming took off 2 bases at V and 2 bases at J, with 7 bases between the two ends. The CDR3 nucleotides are TGTGCCAGCAGCTTCGCAGGAAACACTGAAGCTTTCTTT. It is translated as CASSFAGNTEAFF. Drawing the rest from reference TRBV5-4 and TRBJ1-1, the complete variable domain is ETGVTQSPTHLIKTRGQQVTLRCSSQSGHNTVSWYQQALGQGPQFIFQYYREEENGRGNFPPRFSGLQFPNYSSELNVNALELDDSALYLCASSFAGNTEAFFGQGTRLTVV.